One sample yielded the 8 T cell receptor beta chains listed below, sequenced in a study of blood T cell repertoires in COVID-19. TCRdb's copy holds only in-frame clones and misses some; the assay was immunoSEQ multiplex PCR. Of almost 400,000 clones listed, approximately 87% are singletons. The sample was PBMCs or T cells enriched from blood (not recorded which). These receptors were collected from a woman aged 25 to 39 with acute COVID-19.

The CDR3 here is CASSLLGQGRYEQYF. The CDR3 region has the DNA TGCGCCAGCAGCTTACTTGGACAGGGGCGCTACGAGCAGTACTTC. This rearrangement joins TRBV5-1 to TRBJ2-7; TRBD1 agrees at 9 bases. CDR1 and CDR2 from the germline V gene are SGHRS and YFSETQ. The CDR3 runs to 15 residues. J gave up 3 bases and V 2 bases, and 6 bases lay outside the gene matches.

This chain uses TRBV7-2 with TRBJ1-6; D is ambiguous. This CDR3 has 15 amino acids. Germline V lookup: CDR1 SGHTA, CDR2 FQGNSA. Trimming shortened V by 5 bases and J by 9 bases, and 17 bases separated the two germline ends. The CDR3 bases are TGTGCCAGCAGCCCCGGCGAGCCTAGACGTTCACCCCTCCACTTT. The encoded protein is CASSPGEPRRSPLHF.

This CDR3 is CASSLTGTGSTEAFF. As DNA, the CDR3 is TGTGCCAGCTCACTAACCGGGACAGGGTCTACTGAAGCTTTCTTT. The chain employs TRBV18 and TRBJ1-1; the match to TRBD1 covers 9 bases. The V gene's germline CDR1 is KGHSH and CDR2 LQKENI. V lost 4 bases to trimming and J lost 5 bases; unmatched junction nucleotides: 8. This CDR3 is 15 amino acids long.

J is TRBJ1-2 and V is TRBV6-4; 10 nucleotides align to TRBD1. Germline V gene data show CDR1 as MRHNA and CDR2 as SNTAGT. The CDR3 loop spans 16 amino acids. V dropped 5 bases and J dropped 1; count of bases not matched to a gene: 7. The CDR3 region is CASSITGTGDNYGYTF. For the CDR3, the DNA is TGTGCCAGCAGTATAACCGGGACAGGGGATAACTATGGCTACACCTTC.

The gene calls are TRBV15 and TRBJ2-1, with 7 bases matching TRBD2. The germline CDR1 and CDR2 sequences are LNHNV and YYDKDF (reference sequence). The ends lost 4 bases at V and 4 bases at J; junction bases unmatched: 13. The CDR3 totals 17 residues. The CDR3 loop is CATSKAGWSGVYNEQFF. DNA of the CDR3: TGTGCCACCAGCAAAGCGGGATGGAGCGGGGTTTACAATGAGCAGTTCTTC.

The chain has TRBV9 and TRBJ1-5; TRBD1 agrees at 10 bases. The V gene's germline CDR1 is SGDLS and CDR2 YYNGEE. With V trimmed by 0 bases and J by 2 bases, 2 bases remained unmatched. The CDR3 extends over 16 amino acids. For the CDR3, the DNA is TGTGCCAGCAGCGTAGGGGGGACAGGGGGCAATCAGCCCCAGCATTTT. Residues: CASSVGGTGGNQPQHF.

CDR3 nucleotide sequence: TGCGCCAGCAGCTCCGGACTAGCGGGGGCAAGTACCGGGGAGCTGTTTTTT. As protein: CASSSGLAGASTGELFF. The genes are TRBV5-1 and TRBJ2-2, with TRBD2 matching over 13 bases. Germline V CDR1 and CDR2: SGHRS, YFSETQ. The CDR3 is 17 amino acids. V shed 3 bases and J 5 bases; nucleotides not matched to a gene: 7.

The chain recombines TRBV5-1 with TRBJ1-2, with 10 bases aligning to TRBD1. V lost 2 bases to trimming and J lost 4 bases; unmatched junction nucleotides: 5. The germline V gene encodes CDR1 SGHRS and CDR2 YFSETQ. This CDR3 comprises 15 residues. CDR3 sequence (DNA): TGCGCCAGCAGCTTAACCGGGACAGGGGTCTATGGCTACACCTTC. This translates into CASSLTGTGVYGYTF.